These 10 T cell receptor beta chains came from one sample sequenced in a study of the immune and genomic landscape of osteosarcoma. Primary, local recurrence and metastasis osteosarcoma tumors were taken after treatment from poor-prognosis patients. Only in-frame clones appear in the TCRdb table, and some are missing; sequencing was by immunoSEQ multiplex PCR. The sample consists of about 10,000 clones, around two thirds of them appearing once. Sequenced: osteosarcoma tumor tissue from the lung. Source of these receptors: a human donor with osteosarcoma.

This clone has a single count. V usage is TRBV30 and J usage is TRBJ1-2, with D unresolved. There are 12 residues in the CDR3. V was pared by 5 bases and J by 4 bases, with 11 bases between. Per germline, CDR1 GTSNPN and CDR2 SVGIG (reference sequence). CDR3 protein: CAWAPHFYGYTF. CDR3 in DNA: TGTGCCTGGGCCCCACACTTCTATGGCTACACCTTC.

This clone occurred a few times. The chain links TRBV28 to TRBJ1-3; possible D gene TRBD1, 5 bases. Germline V CDR1 and CDR2: MDHEN, SYDVKM. The CDR3 runs to 15 residues. V was clipped by 6 bases and J by 0 bases, with 12 bases between them. Written as DNA, the CDR3 is TGTGCCAGCAGCCAACCGAGGGGCTCTGGAAACACCATATATTTT. Amino acid sequence: CASSQPRGSGNTIYF.

This clone is categorized as medium-sized. The chain employs TRBV27 and TRBJ1-2; no clear D gene. Germline values: CDR1 MNHEY, CDR2 SMNVEV (reference sequence). Deletions cut 5 bases from V and 5 bases from J, with 12 bases between. The CDR3 is made up of 13 amino acids. CDR3 nucleotides: TGTGCCAGCAGTACCCCGGACGGATATGGCTACACCTTC. Its protein product is CASSTPDGYGYTF.

The chain carries TRBV19 and TRBJ2-4; either TRBD1 or TRBD2 may supply D (5 bases each). Germline-derived CDR1 and CDR2 are LNHDA and SQIVND (reference sequence). Trimming removed 7 bases from V and 0 bases from J, with 10 bases in between. The CDR3 length is 14 residues. The CDR3 sequence is CASTGDLAKNIQYF. CDR3 bases: TGTGCCAGTACCGGGGACCTAGCCAAAAACATTCAGTACTTC.

The chain employs TRBV9 and TRBJ1-2, with D unresolved. Germline loops: CDR1 SGDLS, CDR2 YYNGEE. V shed 0 bases and J shed 4 bases, with 10 bases lying between them. There are 14 residues in the CDR3. CDR3 protein: CASSVAEGAYGYTF. CDR3 DNA: TGTGCCAGCAGCGTAGCTGAGGGAGCCTATGGCTACACCTTC.

In this sample, this clone turned up a few times. The gene calls are TRBV27 and TRBJ2-1; possibly TRBD1 for D (5 bases). Deletions cut 6 bases from V and 6 bases from J, with 12 bases between. The CDR3 covers 13 residues. The germline gives CDR1 MNHEY, CDR2 SMNVEV (reference sequence). CDR3 protein: CASRLGQGNEQFF. In nucleotides, the CDR3 is TGTGCCAGCAGGTTAGGTCAGGGCAATGAGCAGTTCTTC.

This chain uses TRBV6-6 with TRBJ2-7, with 8 bases aligning to TRBD1. V gave up 7 bases and J gave up 2 bases; unmatched junction bases: 13. CDR3 length: 16 amino acids. CDR1 and CDR2 from the germline V gene are MNHNY and SVGAGI (reference sequence). The CDR3 loop is CASTTQGADVAYEQYF. CDR3 nucleotides: TGTGCCAGCACCACCCAGGGGGCGGATGTCGCCTACGAGCAGTACTTC.

The genes are TRBV28 and TRBJ1-6; no definite D call. The CDR3 spans 10 residues. Germline-derived CDR1 and CDR2 are MDHEN and SYDVKM. V was clipped by 8 bases and J by 11 bases, with 7 bases between them. The CDR3 here is CASGWTPLHF. The CDR3 nucleotides read TGTGCCAGCGGCTGGACACCCCTCCACTTT.

J is TRBJ1-1 and V is TRBV6-1, with a tentative D call TRBD1 (5 bases). Trimming cost V 3 bases and J 4 bases, with 12 bases left between them. Germline V gene sequence: CDR1 MNHNS, CDR2 SASEGT. The CDR3 runs 14 residues. DNA of the CDR3: TGTGCCAGCAGTGAGATGACAGAAGCCACTGAAGCTTTCTTT. Protein sequence: CASSEMTEATEAFF.

The chain combines TRBV7-8 with TRBJ2-1, with 8 positions matching TRBD1. V gave up 4 bases and J gave up 8 bases; unmatched junction bases: 10. The CDR3 consists of 15 residues. The germline gives CDR1 SGHVS, CDR2 FQNEAQ. In DNA, the CDR3 is TGTGCCAGCAGCTATCCAGGGGGCGCCGGCCATGAGCAGTTCTTC. The encoded protein is CASSYPGGAGHEQFF.